This T cell receptor (beta chain) was captured in a study of T cell repertoires in cytomegalovirus infection. On the study more broadly: The public TCR beta signatures pointed to both CMV infection and matching HLA type.

TCRdb ran MiXCR on the reads and lists one entry per CDR3 protein. The sample has about 500,000 distinct CDR3 sequences; roughly a third are singletons. The germline V gene has CDR1 MGHRA and CDR2 YSYEKL. The CDR3 is made up of 14 amino acids. Trimming took 4 bases from V and 7 from J, leaving 13 bases between them. Note on this clonotype: The antigen is not known.

This clonotype was sampled from a human donor in good health (CMV status not recorded). Some clones in this sample may be carry-over from other donors' samples. This rearrangement joins TRBV4-1 to TRBJ2-2, with D tentatively TRBD1 (6 bases). Sequenced material: cultured PBMCs, taken from culture after CMV antigen stimulation. For the CDR3, the DNA is TGCGCCAGCAGCCGTGGACAGTTGGTCGGGGAGCTGTTTTTT. As protein: CASSRGQLVGELFF.